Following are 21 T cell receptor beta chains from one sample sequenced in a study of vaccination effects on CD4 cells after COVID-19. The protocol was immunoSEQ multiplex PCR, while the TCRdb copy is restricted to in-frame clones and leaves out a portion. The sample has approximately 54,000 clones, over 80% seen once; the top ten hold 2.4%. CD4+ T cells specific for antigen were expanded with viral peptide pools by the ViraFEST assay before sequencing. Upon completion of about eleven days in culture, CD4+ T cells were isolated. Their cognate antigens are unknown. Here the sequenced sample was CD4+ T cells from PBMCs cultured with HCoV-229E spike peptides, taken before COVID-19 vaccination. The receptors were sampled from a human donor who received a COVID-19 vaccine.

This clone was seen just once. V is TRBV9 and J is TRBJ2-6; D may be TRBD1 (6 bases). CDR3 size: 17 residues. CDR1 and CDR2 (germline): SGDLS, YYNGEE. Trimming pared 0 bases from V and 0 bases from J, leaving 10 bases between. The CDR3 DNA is TGTGCCAGCAGCGTAGGGGGGCCCCTCTCTGGGGCCAACGTCCTGACTTTC. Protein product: CASSVGGPLSGANVLTF. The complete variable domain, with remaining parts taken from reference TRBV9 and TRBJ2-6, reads DSGVTQTPKHLITATGQRVTLRCSPRSGDLSVYWYQQSLDQGLQFLIQYYNGEERAKGNILERFSAQQFPDLHSELNLSSLELGDSALYFCASSVGGPLSGANVLTFGAGSRLTVL.

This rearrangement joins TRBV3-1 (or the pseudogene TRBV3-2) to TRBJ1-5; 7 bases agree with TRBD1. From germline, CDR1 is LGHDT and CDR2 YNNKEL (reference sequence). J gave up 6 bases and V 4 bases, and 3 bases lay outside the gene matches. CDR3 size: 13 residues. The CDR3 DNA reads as TGTGCCAGCAGCCGACAGGGTGCTCAGCCCCAGCATTTT. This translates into CASSRQGAQPQHF.

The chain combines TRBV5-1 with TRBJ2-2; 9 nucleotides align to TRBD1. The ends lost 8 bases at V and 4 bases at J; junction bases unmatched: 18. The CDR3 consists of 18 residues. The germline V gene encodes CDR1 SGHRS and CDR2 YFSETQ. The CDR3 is CASKMNRGPTRITGELFF. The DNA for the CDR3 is TGCGCCAGTAAAATGAACAGGGGGCCCACCCGGATCACCGGGGAGCTGTTTTTT.

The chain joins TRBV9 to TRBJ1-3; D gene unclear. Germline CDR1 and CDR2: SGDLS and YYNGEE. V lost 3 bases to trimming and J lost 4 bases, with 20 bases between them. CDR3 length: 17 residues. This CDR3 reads CASSADPGRSGGNTIYF. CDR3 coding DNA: TGTGCCAGCAGCGCCGACCCCGGCAGGTCGGGGGGAAACACCATATATTTT.

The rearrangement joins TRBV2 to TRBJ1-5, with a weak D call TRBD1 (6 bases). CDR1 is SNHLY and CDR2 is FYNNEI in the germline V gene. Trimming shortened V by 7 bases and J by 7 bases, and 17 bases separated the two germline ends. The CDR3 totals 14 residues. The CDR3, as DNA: TGTGCCAGCACCGGAGGGGGGGGCTGGCAGCCCCAGCATTTT. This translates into CASTGGGGWQPQHF.

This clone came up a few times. CDR3: CATRNRGFSNQPQHF. DNA for the CDR3: TGTGCCACCAGAAACCGGGGATTTAGCAATCAGCCCCAGCATTTT. The chain carries TRBV19 and TRBJ1-5; no definite D call. Trimming pared 10 bases from V and 0 bases from J, leaving 16 bases between. Germline-derived CDR1 and CDR2 are LNHDA and SQIVND (reference sequence). The CDR3 loop spans 15 amino acids.

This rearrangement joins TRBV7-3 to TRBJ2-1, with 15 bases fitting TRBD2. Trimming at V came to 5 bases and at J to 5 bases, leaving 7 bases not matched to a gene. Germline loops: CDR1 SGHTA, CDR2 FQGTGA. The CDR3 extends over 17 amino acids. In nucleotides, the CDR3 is TGTGCCAGCAGCCCAGGACTAGCGGGGGGGGGAAACAATGAGCAGTTCTTC. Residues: CASSPGLAGGGNNEQFF.

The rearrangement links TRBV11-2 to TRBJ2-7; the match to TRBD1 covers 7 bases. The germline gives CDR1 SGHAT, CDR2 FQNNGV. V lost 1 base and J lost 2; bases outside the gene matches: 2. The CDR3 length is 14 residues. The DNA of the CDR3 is TGTGCCAGCAGCTTAGGGGACAGCACCTACGAGCAGTACGTC. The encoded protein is CASSLGDSTYEQYV.

DNA of the CDR3: TGCGCCAGCAGCTTGGCCTTAGCGGGGGGGCCAGATACGCAGTATTTT. It translates to CASSLALAGGPDTQYF. The gene calls are TRBV5-1 and TRBJ2-3; 11 bases agree with TRBD2. V trimming: 0 bases; J trimming: 4 bases; junction bases outside the gene matches: 4. This CDR3 has 16 residues. The germline V gene encodes CDR1 SGHRS and CDR2 YFSETQ. Full variable domain (remainder filled in from reference TRBV5-1 and TRBJ2-3): KAGVTQTPRYLIKTRGQQVTLSCSPISGHRSVSWYQQTPGQGLQFLFEYFSETQRNKGNFPGRFSGRQFSNSRSEMNVSTLELGDSALYLCASSLALAGGPDTQYFGPGTRLTVL.

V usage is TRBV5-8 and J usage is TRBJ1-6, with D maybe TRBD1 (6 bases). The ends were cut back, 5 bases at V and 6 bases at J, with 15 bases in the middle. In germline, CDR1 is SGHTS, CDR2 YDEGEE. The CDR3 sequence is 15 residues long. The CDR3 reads CASRRAGAVNSPLHF. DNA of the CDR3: TGTGCCAGCAGAAGAGCAGGGGCCGTTAATTCACCCCTCCACTTT.

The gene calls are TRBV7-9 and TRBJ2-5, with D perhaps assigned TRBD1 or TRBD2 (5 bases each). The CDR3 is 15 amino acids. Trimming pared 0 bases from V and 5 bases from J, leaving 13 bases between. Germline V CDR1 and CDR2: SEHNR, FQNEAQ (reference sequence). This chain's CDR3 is CASSLATQGVETQYF. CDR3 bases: TGTGCCAGCAGCTTAGCAACGCAGGGAGTGGAGACCCAGTACTTC. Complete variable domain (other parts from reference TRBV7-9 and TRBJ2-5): DTGVSQNPRHKITKRGQNVTFRCDPISEHNRLYWYRQTLGQGPEFLTYFQNEAQLEKSRLLSDRFSAERPKGSFSTLEIQRTEQGDSAMYLCASSLATQGVETQYFGPGTRLLVL.

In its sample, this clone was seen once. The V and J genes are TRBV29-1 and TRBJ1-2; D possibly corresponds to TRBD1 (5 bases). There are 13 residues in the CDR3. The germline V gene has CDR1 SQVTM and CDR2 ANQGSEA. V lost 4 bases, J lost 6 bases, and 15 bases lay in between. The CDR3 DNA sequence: TGCAGCGTTGTTTCGCCCCGGGGGGATGGCTACACCTTC. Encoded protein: CSVVSPRGDGYTF.

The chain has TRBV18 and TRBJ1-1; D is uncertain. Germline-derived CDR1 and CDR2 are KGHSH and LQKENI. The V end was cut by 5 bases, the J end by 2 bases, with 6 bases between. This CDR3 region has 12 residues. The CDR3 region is CASSIRNTEAFF. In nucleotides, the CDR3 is TGTGCCAGCTCAATCAGAAACACTGAAGCTTTCTTT.

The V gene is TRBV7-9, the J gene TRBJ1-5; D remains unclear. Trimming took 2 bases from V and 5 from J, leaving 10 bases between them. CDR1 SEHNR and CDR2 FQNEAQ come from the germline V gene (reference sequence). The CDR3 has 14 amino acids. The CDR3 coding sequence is TGTGCCAGCAGCTTAATGGCAATAGATCAGCCCCAGCATTTT. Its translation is CASSLMAIDQPQHF.

CDR3 nucleotides: TGTGCCAGCAGCCAAGATACAGGGACTTCCTACAATGAGCAGTTCTTC. Its translation: CASSQDTGTSYNEQFF. The chain couples TRBV3-1 (or the pseudogene TRBV3-2) to TRBJ2-1; D tentatively fits TRBD1 or TRBD2 (6 bases each). Germline lookup yields CDR1 LGHDT and CDR2 YNNKEL (reference sequence). The CDR3 consists of 16 residues. With 0 bases removed from V and 1 base from J, the gap between germline ends came to 10 bases.

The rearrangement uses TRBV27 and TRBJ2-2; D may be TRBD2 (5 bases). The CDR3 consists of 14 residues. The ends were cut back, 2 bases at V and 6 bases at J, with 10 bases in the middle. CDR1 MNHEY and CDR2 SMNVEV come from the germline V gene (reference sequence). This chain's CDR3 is CASSLTGMAGELFF. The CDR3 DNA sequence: TGTGCCAGCAGTTTAACGGGGATGGCCGGGGAGCTGTTTTTT.

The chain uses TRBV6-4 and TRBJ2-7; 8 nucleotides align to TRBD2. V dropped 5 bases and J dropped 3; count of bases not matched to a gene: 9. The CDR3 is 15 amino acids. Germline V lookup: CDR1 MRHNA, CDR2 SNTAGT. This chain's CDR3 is CASSKPGLEYYEQYV. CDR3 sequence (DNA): TGTGCCAGCAGTAAACCGGGACTAGAATACTACGAGCAGTACGTC.

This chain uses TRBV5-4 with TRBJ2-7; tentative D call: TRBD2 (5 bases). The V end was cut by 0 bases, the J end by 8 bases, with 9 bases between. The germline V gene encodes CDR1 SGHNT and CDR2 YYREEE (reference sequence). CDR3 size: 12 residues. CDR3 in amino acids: CASSLDYGKQYV. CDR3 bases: TGTGCCAGCAGCTTGGATTACGGGAAGCAGTACGTC.

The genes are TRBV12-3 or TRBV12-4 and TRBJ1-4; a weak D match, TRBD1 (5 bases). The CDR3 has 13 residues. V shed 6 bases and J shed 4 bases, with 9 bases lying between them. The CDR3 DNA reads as TGTGCCAGCAGCTTCAGGGTTAATGAAAAACTGTTTTTT. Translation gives CASSFRVNEKLFF.

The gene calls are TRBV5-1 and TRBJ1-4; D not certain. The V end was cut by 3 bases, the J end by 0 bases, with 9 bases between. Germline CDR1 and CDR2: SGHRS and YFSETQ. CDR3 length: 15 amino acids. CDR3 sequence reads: CASSSLRATNEKLFF. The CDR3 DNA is TGCGCCAGCAGCTCGCTTCGGGCAACTAATGAAAAACTGTTTTTT. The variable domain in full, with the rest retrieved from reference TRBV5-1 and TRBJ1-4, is KAGVTQTPRYLIKTRGQQVTLSCSPISGHRSVSWYQQTPGQGLQFLFEYFSETQRNKGNFPGRFSGRQFSNSRSEMNVSTLELGDSALYLCASSSLRATNEKLFFGSGTQLSVL.

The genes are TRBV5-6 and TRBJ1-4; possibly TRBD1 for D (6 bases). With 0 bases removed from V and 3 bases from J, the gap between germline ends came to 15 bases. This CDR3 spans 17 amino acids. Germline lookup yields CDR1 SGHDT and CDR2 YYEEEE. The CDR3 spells CASSLVGAQGANEKLFF. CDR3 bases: TGTGCCAGCAGCTTGGTCGGGGCACAGGGTGCTAATGAAAAACTGTTTTTT.